This paragraph reports one T cell receptor (beta chain). Its antigen remains unidentified. This specimen belongs to a study of cytomegalovirus exposure and HLA in healthy donors. PCR primers comprised 60 Vbeta and 13 Jbeta primers. Measured with immunoSEQ multiplex PCR; TCRdb has only the in-frame clones, and not every one. The profile shows under 150,000 clones, about 76% of them singletons. Study conclusions and caveats: Among the sequence variants, a highly shared cluster was likely an artifact of sequencing.

From germline, CDR1 is KGHSH and CDR2 LQKENI. V lost 3 bases to trimming and J lost 8 bases; unmatched junction nucleotides: 13. The CDR3 is 17 residues long. The sequenced sample consisted of PBMCs. The chain combines TRBV18 with TRBJ1-1, with 12 bases matching TRBD1. The sequence was collected from a woman in her thirties or forties in good health and CMV-seronegative. The CDR3 nucleotides are TGTGCCAGCTCACCTTCCGGGACAGGGGGCAGCTCTCGGGAAGCTTTCTTT. Translated: CASSPSGTGGSSREAFF.